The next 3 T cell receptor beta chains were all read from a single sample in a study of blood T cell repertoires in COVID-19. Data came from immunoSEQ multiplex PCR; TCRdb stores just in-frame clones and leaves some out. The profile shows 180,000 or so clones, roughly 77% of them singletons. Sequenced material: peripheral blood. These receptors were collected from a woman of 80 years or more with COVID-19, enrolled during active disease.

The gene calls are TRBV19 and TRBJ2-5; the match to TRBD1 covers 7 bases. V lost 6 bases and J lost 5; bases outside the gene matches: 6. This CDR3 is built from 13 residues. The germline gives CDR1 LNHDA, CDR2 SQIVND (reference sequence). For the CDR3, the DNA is TGTGCCAGTAGGGAAGGGGGCGGTGAGACCCAGTACTTC. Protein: CASREGGGETQYF.

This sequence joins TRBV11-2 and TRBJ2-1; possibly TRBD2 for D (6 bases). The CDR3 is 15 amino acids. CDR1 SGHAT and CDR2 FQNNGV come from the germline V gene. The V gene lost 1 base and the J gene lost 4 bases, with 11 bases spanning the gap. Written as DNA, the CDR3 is TGTGCCAGCAGCTTAGTTGGAGGGCCTTACAATGAGCAGTTCTTC. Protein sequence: CASSLVGGPYNEQFF.

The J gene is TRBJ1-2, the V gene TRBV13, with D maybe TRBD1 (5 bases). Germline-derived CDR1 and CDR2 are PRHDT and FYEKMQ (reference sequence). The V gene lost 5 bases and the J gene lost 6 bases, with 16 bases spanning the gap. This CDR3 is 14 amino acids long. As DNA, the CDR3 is TGTGCCAGCAGCACGAGAAGGGGAGGAGATGGCTACACCTTC. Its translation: CASSTRRGGDGYTF. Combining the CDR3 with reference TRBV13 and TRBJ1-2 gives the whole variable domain AAGVIQSPRHLIKEKRETATLKCYPIPRHDTVYWYQQGPGQDPQFLISFYEKMQSDKGSIPDRFSAQQFSDYHSELNMSSLELGDSALYFCASSTRRGGDGYTFGSGTRLTVV.